This T cell receptor (beta chain) comes out of a study of blood T cells in healthy people across ages. V lost 5 bases, J lost 5 bases, and 19 bases lay in between. There are 15 residues in the CDR3. Looked up from germline, CDR1 is SGHVS and CDR2 is FQNEAQ. Overall study results and limits: While age rose, TCR beta diversity per million T cells dropped in a roughly linear way.

A few counts support this clonotype. The target antigen is unknown. Next came a second PCR, run for about 7 to 12 cycles, which used a sample-barcoded 5' primer along with a J-beta primer mix. From each sample, at least 2.5 million paired-end reads containing CDR3 were obtained. TCRdb reanalysed the 5' RACE reads using MiXCR and keeps one entry per CDR3 protein. The sample has approximately 1,000,000 distinct CDR3 sequences; 45% are singletons. Each donor was a healthy Caucasian individual from Russia, aged about 6 to 95. The amount of total RNA extracted per sample was at least 6 micrograms. The material sequenced was blood. The chain couples TRBV7-8 to TRBJ2-7, with D maybe TRBD2 (7 bases). The source is a woman aged 55-70 years in good health. CDR3 DNA sequence: TGTGCCAGCAGCCTATCCGGGGGGCGGTTCGACGAGCAGTACTTC. As protein: CASSLSGGRFDEQYF.